This TCR beta chain originates from a study of cytotoxic CD8 clonotypes in ibrutinib-treated CLL. The CDR3 has 15 amino acids. J gave up 3 bases and V 1 base, and 5 bases lay outside the gene matches. Germline V gene lookup returns CDR1 LNHNV and CDR2 YYDKDF (reference sequence). Repertoires were generated with immunoSEQ multiplex PCR, while TCRdb's copy carries only in-frame clones and drops some. The repertoire holds 45,000 to 55,000 clones, with around half as singletons. To note about this clone: The antigen remains undetermined.

Findings and limits, study-wide: A rise in clonality was seen at ibrutinib response, and a fall back toward baseline was seen at progression.

The specimen was PBMCs, collected after 12 months of ibrutinib treatment. The sequence derives from a human donor with chronic lymphocytic leukemia. The chain has TRBV15 and TRBJ1-1; 7 bases agree with TRBD1. This CDR3 is CATSRGLRGDTEAFF. CDR3 coding DNA: TGTGCCACCAGCAGAGGCCTCAGGGGGGACACTGAAGCTTTCTTT.